This T cell receptor beta chain was observed in a study of T cell responses to AZD1222 COVID-19 vaccine. Findings and caveats of the study: Repertoire sampling occurred only after the peak T cell response. The reported proportion of spike-specific TCRs targeting unmutated variant regions was nearly half.

This CDR3 has 15 residues. The germline V gene has CDR1 MNHNS and CDR2 SASEGT. The V gene end was trimmed by 2 bases and the J gene end by 4 bases; junction bases not matched to a gene: 3. This clone was observed a handful of times. No antigen is known for it. The assay was immunoSEQ multiplex PCR, and TCRdb's table has in-frame clones only and misses some. The sample has approximately 89,000 clones; about 92% are singletons. The receptor's source is an adult in good health. Specimen: peripheral blood, collected on day 0 of AZD1222 vaccination. V gene TRBV6-1 combines with J gene TRBJ1-2, with TRBD1 identical over 11 bases. CDR3 sequence reads: CASSEPGTGGYGYTF. CDR3 nucleotides: TGTGCCAGCAGTGAACCCGGGACAGGGGGCTATGGCTACACCTTC.